This T cell receptor (beta chain) was obtained from a study of T cells in Graves' hyperthyroidism and ophthalmopathy. At the level of the study: Prior to any treatment, at the point of initial diagnosis, peripheral blood was collected. Study conclusions and caveats: For ophthalmopathy, model prediction preceded onset by a median approximately 6 months. Stable hyperthyroidism was separated from ophthalmopathy by a model based on 13 V-J features.

About this clonotype: The antigen remains undetermined.

Using RNA transcripts as the source, TCR beta CDR3 regions were amplified. A first-round RT-PCR of the TCR CDR3 used the HTBI primer set. TCRdb passed the multiplex PCR reads through MiXCR, listing each CDR3 protein once. In the table there are around 600,000 distinct CDR3 sequences, 13% to 15% of which are singletons. The diagnostic basis comprised clinical symptoms, serum thyroxine and TRAb, thyroid ultrasound and orbital computed tomography. CDR1 is SEHNR, CDR2 FQNEAQ, per germline (reference sequence). The CDR3 is 17 residues long. The junction had 11 bases not matched to a gene; V was cut back by 4 bases and J by 9 bases.

This TCR was sampled from a woman between 18 and 30 years old with Graves' ophthalmopathy. Sequenced input: blood. This chain connects TRBV7-9 to TRBJ2-1, with 14 bases that match TRBD2. The CDR3 coding sequence is TGTGCCAGCAGCTCCTCGGCCGGGACTAGCGGGAGTAGTGAGCAGTTCTTC. Amino acids: CASSSSAGTSGSSEQFF.